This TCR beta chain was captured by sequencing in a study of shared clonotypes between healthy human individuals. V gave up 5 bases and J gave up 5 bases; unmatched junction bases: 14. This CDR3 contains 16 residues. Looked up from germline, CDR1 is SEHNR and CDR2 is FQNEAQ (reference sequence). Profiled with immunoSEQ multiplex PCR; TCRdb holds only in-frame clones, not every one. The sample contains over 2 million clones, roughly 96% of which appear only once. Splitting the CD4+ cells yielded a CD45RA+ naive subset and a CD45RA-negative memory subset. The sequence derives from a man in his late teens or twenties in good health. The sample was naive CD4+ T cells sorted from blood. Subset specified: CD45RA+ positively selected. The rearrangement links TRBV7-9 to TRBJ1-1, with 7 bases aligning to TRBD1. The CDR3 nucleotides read TGTGCCAGCAGCCCGGGGGACGTACAGGGGAAAACTGAAGCTTTCTTT. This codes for CASSPGDVQGKTEAFF.